The clone carrying this T cell receptor beta chain has only one observation. The sample comes from a study of blood T cell repertoires in COVID-19. J lost 0 bases, V lost 4 bases, and 7 bases had no gene match. This CDR3 comprises 16 residues. Germline CDR1 SGHNT, CDR2 YYREEE (reference sequence). TCRdb's copy holds only in-frame clones and misses some; the assay was immunoSEQ multiplex PCR. The table has 130,000 or so clones, just over 85% seen once. Sequencing used peripheral blood. The chain couples TRBV5-4 to TRBJ2-1, with TRBD1 identical over 7 bases. This TCR derives from a woman in her sixties or seventies with acute or convalescent COVID-19. DNA of the CDR3: TGTGCCAGCAGCACACACAGGGACAGCTCCTACAATGAGCAGTTCTTC. Protein product: CASSTHRDSSYNEQFF.